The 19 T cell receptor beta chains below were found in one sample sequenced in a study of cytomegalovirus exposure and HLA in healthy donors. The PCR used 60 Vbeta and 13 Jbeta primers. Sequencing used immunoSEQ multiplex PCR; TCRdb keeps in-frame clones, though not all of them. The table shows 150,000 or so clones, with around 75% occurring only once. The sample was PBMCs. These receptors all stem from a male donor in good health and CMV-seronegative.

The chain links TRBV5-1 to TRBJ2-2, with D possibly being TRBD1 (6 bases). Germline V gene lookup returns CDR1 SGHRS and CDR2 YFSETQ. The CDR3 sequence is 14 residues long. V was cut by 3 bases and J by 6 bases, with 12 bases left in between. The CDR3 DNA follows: TGCGCCAGCAGCTCAGGGGCGGATCCCGGGGAGCTGTTTTTT. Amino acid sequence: CASSSGADPGELFF. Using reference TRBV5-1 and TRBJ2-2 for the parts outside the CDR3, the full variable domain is KAGVTQTPRYLIKTRGQQVTLSCSPISGHRSVSWYQQTPGQGLQFLFEYFSETQRNKGNFPGRFSGRQFSNSRSEMNVSTLELGDSALYLCASSSGADPGELFFGEGSRLTVL.

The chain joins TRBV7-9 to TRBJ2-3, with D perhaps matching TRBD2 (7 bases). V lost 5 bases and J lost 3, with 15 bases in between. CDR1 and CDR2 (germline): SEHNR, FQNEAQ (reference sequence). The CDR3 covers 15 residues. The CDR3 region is CASSPRGALTDTQYF. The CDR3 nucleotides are TGTGCCAGCAGCCCCCGGGGGGCCTTAACAGATACGCAGTATTTT.

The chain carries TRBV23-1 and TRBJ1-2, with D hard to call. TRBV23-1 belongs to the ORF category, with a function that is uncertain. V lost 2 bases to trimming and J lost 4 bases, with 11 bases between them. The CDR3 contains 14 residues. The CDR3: CASSQAAGSYGYTF. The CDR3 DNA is TGCGCCAGCAGTCAAGCCGCGGGGAGCTATGGCTACACCTTC.

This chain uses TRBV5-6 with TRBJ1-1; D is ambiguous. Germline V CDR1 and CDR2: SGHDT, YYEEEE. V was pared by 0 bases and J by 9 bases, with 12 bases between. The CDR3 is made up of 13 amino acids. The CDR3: CASSLVTSPQAFF. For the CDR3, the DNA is TGTGCCAGCAGCTTGGTGACTAGTCCCCAAGCTTTCTTT.

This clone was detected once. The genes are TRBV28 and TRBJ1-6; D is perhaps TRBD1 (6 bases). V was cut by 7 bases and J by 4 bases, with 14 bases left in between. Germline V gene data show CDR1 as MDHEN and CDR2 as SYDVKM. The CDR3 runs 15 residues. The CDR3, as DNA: TGTGCCAGCAATCTCGGGACACCTTATAATTCACCCCTCCACTTT. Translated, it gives CASNLGTPYNSPLHF.

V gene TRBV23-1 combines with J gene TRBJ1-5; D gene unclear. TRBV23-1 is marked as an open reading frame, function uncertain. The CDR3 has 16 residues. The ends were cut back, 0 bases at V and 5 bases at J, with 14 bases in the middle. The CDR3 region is CASSQSLHPRDQPQHF. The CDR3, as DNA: TGCGCCAGCAGTCAATCGTTGCATCCGAGGGATCAGCCCCAGCATTTT.

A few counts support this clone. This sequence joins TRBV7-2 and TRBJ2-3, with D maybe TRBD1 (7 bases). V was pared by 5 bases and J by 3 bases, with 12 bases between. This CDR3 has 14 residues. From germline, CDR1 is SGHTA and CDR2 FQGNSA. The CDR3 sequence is CASSPTGRTDTQYF. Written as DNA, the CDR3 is TGTGCCAGCAGCCCGACAGGGAGGACAGATACGCAGTATTTT.

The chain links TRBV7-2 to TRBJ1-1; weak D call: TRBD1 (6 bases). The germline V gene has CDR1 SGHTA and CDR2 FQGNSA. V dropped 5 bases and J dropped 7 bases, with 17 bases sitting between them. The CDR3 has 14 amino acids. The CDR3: CASSPVGAGDEAFF. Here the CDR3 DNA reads TGTGCCAGCAGCCCCGTTGGGGCAGGGGATGAAGCTTTCTTT.

The CDR3 sequence is CASSDAGGAKNIQYF. The CDR3, as DNA: TGTGCCAGCAGTGACGCGGGGGGCGCCAAAAACATTCAGTACTTC. The chain joins TRBV2 to TRBJ2-4; 8 bases map to TRBD2. Germline V gene data show CDR1 as SNHLY and CDR2 as FYNNEI. Unmatched junction bases numbered 2, after V lost 3 bases and J lost 1 base. The CDR3 sequence is 15 residues long.

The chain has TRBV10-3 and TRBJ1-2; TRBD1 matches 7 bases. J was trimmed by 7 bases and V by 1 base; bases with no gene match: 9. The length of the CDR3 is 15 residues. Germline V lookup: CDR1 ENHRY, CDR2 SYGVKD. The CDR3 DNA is TGTGCCATCAGTGAGTGGGAGACAGGGTATAGTGGCTACACCTTC. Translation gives CAISEWETGYSGYTF.

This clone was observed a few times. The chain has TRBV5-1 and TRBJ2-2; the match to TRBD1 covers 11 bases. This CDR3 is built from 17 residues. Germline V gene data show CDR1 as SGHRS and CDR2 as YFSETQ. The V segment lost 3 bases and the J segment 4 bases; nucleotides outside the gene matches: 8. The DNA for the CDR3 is TGCGCCAGCAGCTCCCAAGAGGGGACAGGGGGCACCGGGGAGCTGTTTTTT. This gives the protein CASSSQEGTGGTGELFF.

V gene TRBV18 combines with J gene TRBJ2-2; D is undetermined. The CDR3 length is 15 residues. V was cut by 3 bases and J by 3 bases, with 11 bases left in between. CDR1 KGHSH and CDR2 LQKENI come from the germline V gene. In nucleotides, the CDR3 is TGTGCCAGCTCACCTAAACGAACAGACACCGGGGAGCTGTTTTTT. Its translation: CASSPKRTDTGELFF.

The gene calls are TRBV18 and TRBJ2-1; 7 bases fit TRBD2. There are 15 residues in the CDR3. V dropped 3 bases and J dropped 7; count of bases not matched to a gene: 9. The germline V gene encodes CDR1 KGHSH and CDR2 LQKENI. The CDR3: CASSPASRTRNEQFF. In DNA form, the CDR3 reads TGTGCCAGCTCACCGGCGTCACGGACTAGGAATGAGCAGTTCTTC. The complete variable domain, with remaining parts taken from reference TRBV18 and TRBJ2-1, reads NAGVMQNPRHLVRRRGQEARLRCSPMKGHSHVYWYRQLPEEGLKFMVYLQKENIIDESGMPKERFSAEFPKEGPSILRIQQVVRGDSAAYFCASSPASRTRNEQFFGPGTRLTVL.

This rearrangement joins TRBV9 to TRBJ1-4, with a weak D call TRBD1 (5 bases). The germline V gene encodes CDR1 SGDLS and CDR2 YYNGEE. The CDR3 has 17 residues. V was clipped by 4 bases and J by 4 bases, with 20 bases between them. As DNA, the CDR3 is TGTGCCAGCAGCCCGACAGAGCCTAGAGTGTATAATGAAAAACTGTTTTTT. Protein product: CASSPTEPRVYNEKLFF. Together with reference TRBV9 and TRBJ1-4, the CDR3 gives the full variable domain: DSGVTQTPKHLITATGQRVTLRCSPRSGDLSVYWYQQSLDQGLQFLIQYYNGEERAKGNILERFSAQQFPDLHSELNLSSLELGDSALYFCASSPTEPRVYNEKLFFGSGTQLSVL.

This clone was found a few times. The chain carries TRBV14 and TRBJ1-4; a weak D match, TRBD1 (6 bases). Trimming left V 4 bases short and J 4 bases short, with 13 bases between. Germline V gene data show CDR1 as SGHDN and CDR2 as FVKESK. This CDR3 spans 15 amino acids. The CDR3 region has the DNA TGTGCCAGCAGCCGATCGGACAGATTTAATGAAAAACTGTTTTTT. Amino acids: CASSRSDRFNEKLFF.

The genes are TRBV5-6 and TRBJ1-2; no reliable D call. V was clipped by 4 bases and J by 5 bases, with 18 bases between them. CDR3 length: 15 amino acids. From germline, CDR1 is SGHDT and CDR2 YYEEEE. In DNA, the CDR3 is TGTGCCAGCAGCCCGACGGACGGACCGGGGTATGGCTACACCTTC. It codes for CASSPTDGPGYGYTF.

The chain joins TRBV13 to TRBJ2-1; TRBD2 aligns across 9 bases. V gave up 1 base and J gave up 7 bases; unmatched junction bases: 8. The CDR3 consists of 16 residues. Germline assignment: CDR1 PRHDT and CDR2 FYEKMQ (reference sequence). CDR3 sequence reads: CASSLVRTSDHNEQFF. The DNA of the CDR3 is TGTGCCAGCAGCTTAGTCCGGACTAGCGACCATAATGAGCAGTTCTTC.

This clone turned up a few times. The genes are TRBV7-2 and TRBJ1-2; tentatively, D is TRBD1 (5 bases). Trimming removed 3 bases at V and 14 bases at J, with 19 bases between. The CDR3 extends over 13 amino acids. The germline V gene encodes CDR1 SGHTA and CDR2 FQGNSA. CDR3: CASSLGGPRLWTF. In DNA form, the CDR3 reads TGTGCCAGCAGCTTGGGGGGACCGCGTCTTTGGACCTTC.

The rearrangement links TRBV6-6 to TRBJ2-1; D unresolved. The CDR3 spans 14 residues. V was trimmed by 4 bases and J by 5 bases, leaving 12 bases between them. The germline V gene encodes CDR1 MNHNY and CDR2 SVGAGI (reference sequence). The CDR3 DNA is TGTGCCAGCAGTTCCCAGGTTGTTAACAATGAGCAGTTCTTC. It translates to CASSSQVVNNEQFF.